These T cell receptor beta chains were read from a single sample in a study of T cell repertoires in cytomegalovirus infection. Via MiXCR, TCRdb re-called the reads, giving one row per CDR3 protein. The sample comprises 560,000 or so distinct CDR3 sequences, 16% of which are singletons, and 20% to 30% rests with the top ten. The sequenced sample consisted of CD8+ T cells from PBMCs. The source is a human donor in good health (CMV status not recorded). Some clones in this sample may be carry-over from other donors' samples. Both conserved end residues are part of each CDR3. A D gene is named only where the DNA matches it firmly. Some rows mark clone size as missing; the rest say once, few, many or name a class of expanded clone.

clone_size: NA; j_call: TRBJ1-6; cdr3_length: 16; v_call: TRBV4-1; d_call: NA; cdr3_aa: CASSPSQQGLDSPLHF; cdr3_nt: TGCGCCAGCAGCCCCTCCCAGCAGGGGCTTGATTCACCCCTCCACTTT
clone_size: NA; j_call: TRBJ1-4; cdr3_length: 12; v_call: TRBV5-6; d_call: TRBD1; cdr3_aa: CASSLGSGQAIF; cdr3_nt: TGTGCCAGCAGCTTGGGTAGCGGACAGGCGATTTTT
clone_size: few; j_call: TRBJ2-1; cdr3_length: 17; v_call: TRBV5-1; d_call: TRBD2; cdr3_aa: CASSLKAGGPGLNEQFF; cdr3_nt: TGCGCCAGCAGCTTGAAAGCGGGAGGGCCGGGGCTCAATGAGCAGTTCTTC
clone_size: many; j_call: TRBJ2-4; cdr3_length: 14; v_call: TRBV7-2; d_call: TRBD2; cdr3_aa: CASSTGLELHIQYF; cdr3_nt: TGTGCCAGCAGCACGGGACTAGAGTTGCACATTCAGTACTTC
clone_size: many; j_call: TRBJ2-1; cdr3_length: 14; v_call: TRBV19; d_call: NA; cdr3_aa: CASSISGQYNEQFF; cdr3_nt: TGTGCCAGTAGTATATCGGGCCAATACAATGAGCAGTTCTTC
clone_size: few; j_call: TRBJ1-2; cdr3_length: 13; v_call: TRBV6-1; d_call: NA; cdr3_aa: CASSAYRESGYTF; cdr3_nt: TGTGCCAGCAGTGCATACAGGGAGAGTGGCTACACCTTC
clone_size: few; j_call: TRBJ2-3; cdr3_length: 15; v_call: TRBV13; d_call: NA; cdr3_aa: CASSLGGFREDTQYF; cdr3_nt: TGTGCCAGCAGCTTAGGGGGCTTTAGGGAGGATACGCAGTATTTT
clone_size: many; j_call: TRBJ2-2; cdr3_length: 16; v_call: TRBV12-3/TRBV12-4; d_call: TRBD1; cdr3_aa: CASSFGQGRPVGELFF; cdr3_nt: TGTGCCAGCAGTTTTGGACAGGGCCGACCCGTCGGGGAGCTGTTTTTT
clone_size: many; j_call: TRBJ2-1; cdr3_length: 15; v_call: TRBV7-8; d_call: TRBD2; cdr3_aa: CASSYRTSGRNEQFF; cdr3_nt: TGTGCCAGCAGCTATCGGACTAGCGGGAGAAATGAGCAGTTCTTC
clone_size: many; j_call: TRBJ2-1; cdr3_length: 15; v_call: TRBV7-3; d_call: NA; cdr3_aa: CASSSALGGDDEQFF; cdr3_nt: TGTGCCAGCAGCTCCGCATTGGGGGGAGACGATGAGCAGTTCTTC
clone_size: NA; j_call: TRBJ2-1; cdr3_length: 16; v_call: TRBV24-1; d_call: TRBD1; cdr3_aa: CATSDLGQGRFAEKFF; cdr3_nt: TGTGCCACCAGTGATTTGGGACAGGGGCGTTTTGCTGAGAAGTTCTTC